The T cell receptor (beta chain) described here comes from a study of CD8+CD57+ T cells in acquired aplastic anemia. The study profiled TCR beta VDJ and CDR3 using genomic DNA as template. MiXCR, run by TCRdb on the reads, gives a single entry per CDR3 protein. The table records about 95,000 distinct CDR3 sequences, around 68% of them present only once. Those patients picked for sequencing had displayed CD8+CD57+ cell expansion on flow cytometry. Trimming cost V 3 bases and J 4 bases, with 6 bases left between them. This CDR3 is built from 11 residues. The V gene's germline CDR1 is SQVTM and CDR2 ANQGSEA.

The sample taken for sequencing was sorted CD4+, CD8+, or CD8+CD57+ T cells (not recorded which) from PBMCs. This TCR was recovered from a human donor with aplastic anemia. The gene calls are TRBV29-1 and TRBJ1-2; unclear D gene. CDR3 protein: CSVDSRYGYTF. The CDR3 DNA follows: TGCAGCGTTGATTCGCGCTATGGCTACACCTTC.